Following are 25 T cell receptor beta chains from one sample sequenced in a study of technical replicates of blood from a handful of donors. Only in-frame clones appear in the TCRdb table, and some are missing; sequencing was by immunoSEQ multiplex PCR. The table lists about 89,000 clones, roughly 94% of them singletons. Material for sequencing was T cells isolated from PBMCs. Source of these receptors: a human donor in good health.

CDR3 bases: TGCGCCAGCAGCTTGAGACTTACCCAAGAGACCCAGTACTTC. This gives the protein CASSLRLTQETQYF. V gene TRBV5-1 combines with J gene TRBJ2-5; no firm D call. Germline V lookup: CDR1 SGHRS, CDR2 YFSETQ. The V end lost 1 base, the J end lost 1 base, and 8 bases lay between the germline ends. The CDR3 has 14 residues. The variable domain in full, with the rest retrieved from reference TRBV5-1 and TRBJ2-5, is KAGVTQTPRYLIKTRGQQVTLSCSPISGHRSVSWYQQTPGQGLQFLFEYFSETQRNKGNFPGRFSGRQFSNSRSEMNVSTLELGDSALYLCASSLRLTQETQYFGPGTRLLVL.

The gene calls are TRBV7-9 and TRBJ2-1; perhaps TRBD2 as D (6 bases). Germline V gene sequence: CDR1 SEHNR, CDR2 FQNEAQ (reference sequence). This CDR3 has 16 residues. V was trimmed by 5 bases and J by 10 bases, leaving 24 bases between them. As DNA, the CDR3 is TGTGCCAGCAGCGATCCCCGGGACTCCCCCCAGCGGGAGCAGTTCTTC. Translating gives CASSDPRDSPQREQFF.

The chain is built from TRBV5-1 and TRBJ2-1, with D perhaps TRBD1 (6 bases). The V gene's germline CDR1 is SGHRS and CDR2 YFSETQ. The V end was cut by 4 bases, the J end by 8 bases, with 13 bases between. There are 13 residues in the CDR3. The CDR3, as DNA: TGCGCCAGCAGCACCAACAGGGCCGATGAGCAGTTCTTC. Its protein is CASSTNRADEQFF.

The chain has TRBV2 and TRBJ2-5, with 9 bases aligning to TRBD2. Unmatched junction bases numbered 7, after V lost 8 bases and J lost 3 bases. Germline CDR1 reads SNHLY; CDR2 reads FYNNEI. The CDR3 has 14 residues. CDR3 in amino acids: CASQGLAVKETQYF. In DNA form, the CDR3 reads TGTGCCAGCCAGGGACTAGCAGTCAAAGAGACCCAGTACTTC.

This sequence joins TRBV27 and TRBJ1-2; perhaps TRBD1 as D (5 bases). Trimming stripped 3 bases from V and 5 bases from J, with 16 bases between. The CDR3 contains 15 residues. Germline CDR1 MNHEY, CDR2 SMNVEV (reference sequence). The CDR3 nucleotides read TGTGCCAGCAGTTTTAGGTCGGGGGGAGGGTATGGCTACACCTTC. This gives the protein CASSFRSGGGYGYTF.

J is TRBJ1-1 and V is TRBV7-8; D ambiguous. Trimming took off 7 bases at V and 6 bases at J, with 9 bases between the two ends. Germline values: CDR1 SGHVS, CDR2 FQNEAQ. The CDR3 consists of 11 residues. CDR3 amino acids: CASMSFPEAFF. The CDR3 DNA reads as TGTGCCAGCATGTCATTTCCTGAAGCTTTCTTT.

The chain employs TRBV6-6 and TRBJ1-1, with 9 bases matching TRBD1. The CDR3 length is 14 residues. Germline lookup yields CDR1 MNHNY and CDR2 SVGAGI (reference sequence). The V segment lost 5 bases and the J segment 4 bases; nucleotides outside the gene matches: 5. This CDR3 reads CASSPTGGGTEAFF. In DNA form, the CDR3 reads TGTGCCAGCAGTCCGACAGGGGGGGGCACTGAAGCTTTCTTT.

The chain is built from TRBV28 and TRBJ2-7; D uncertain. The V gene lost 3 bases and the J gene lost 3 bases, with 12 bases spanning the gap. The germline gives CDR1 MDHEN, CDR2 SYDVKM. This CDR3 has 14 amino acids. CDR3 DNA: TGTGCCAGCAGTTTGGAGCAGAGAGTCTACGAGCAGTACTTC. Protein: CASSLEQRVYEQYF.

A single count supports this clone. J is TRBJ1-5 and V is TRBV4-1, with D hard to call. The length of the CDR3 is 15 residues. Between the trimmed V and J ends, which lost 4 bases and 5 bases, there was a span of 15 bases. Germline assignment: CDR1 MGHRA and CDR2 YSYEKL. The CDR3, as DNA: TGCGCCAGCAGCCTAGCCCATGGGAGTTATCAGCCCCAGCATTTT. The encoded protein is CASSLAHGSYQPQHF.

The gene calls are TRBV5-5 and TRBJ2-2; D is unresolved. The V end lost 4 bases, the J end lost 7 bases, and 8 bases lay between the germline ends. Germline V gene sequence: CDR1 SGHKS, CDR2 YYEKEE (reference sequence). This CDR3 comprises 12 residues. The CDR3 DNA follows: TGTGCCAGCAGCGGGCTCAGCGGGGAGCTGTTTTTT. Its translation is CASSGLSGELFF. Looking up the rest from reference TRBV5-5 and TRBJ2-2 gives the full variable domain: DAGVTQSPTHLIKTRGQQVTLRCSPISGHKSVSWYQQVLGQGPQFIFQYYEKEERGRGNFPDRFSARQFPNYSSELNVNALLLGDSALYLCASSGLSGELFFGEGSRLTVL.

The chain recombines TRBV5-1 with TRBJ2-5, with 8 bases lining up with TRBD2. The CDR3 is made up of 14 amino acids. The germline V gene encodes CDR1 SGHRS and CDR2 YFSETQ. Trimming at V came to 2 bases and at J to 5 bases, leaving 5 bases not matched to a gene. The CDR3 region is CASSFKAGVETQYF. CDR3 DNA: TGCGCCAGCAGCTTTAAAGCGGGGGTGGAGACCCAGTACTTC.

This chain connects TRBV29-1 to TRBJ2-3; no clear D gene. V was cut by 4 bases and J by 0 bases, with 26 bases left in between. The germline gives CDR1 SQVTM, CDR2 ANQGSEA. The CDR3 length is 19 residues. The CDR3 coding sequence is TGCAGCGTTGTGGTTGGATATGATCTGGCGGTTACTAGCACAGATACGCAGTATTTT. It encodes CSVVVGYDLAVTSTDTQYF.

Comments on this clone: One end of the junction fails to match germline, which may point to a read error. The gene calls are TRBV7-6 and TRBJ2-7; TRBD2 is a possible D gene (5 bases). The CDR3 length is 13 residues. Germline CDR1 reads SGHVS; CDR2 reads FNYEAQ. CDR3 sequence reads: CASSSDSRYEQCF. CDR3 sequence (DNA): TGTGCCAGCAGCTCGGACTCAAGATACGAGCAGTGCTTC.

The chain carries TRBV11-2 and TRBJ2-7, with TRBD1 identical over 10 bases. The CDR3 contains 16 residues. Germline loops: CDR1 SGHAT, CDR2 FQNNGV. The V gene end was trimmed by 5 bases and the J gene end by 5 bases; junction bases not matched to a gene: 12. CDR3 coding DNA: TGTGCCAGCAGCCCCCTAGTGGGACAGGGGCCCCACGAGCAGTACTTC. Translation gives CASSPLVGQGPHEQYF.

For the CDR3, the DNA is TGTGCCAGCAGCGCTAAGAGGGGGGGCTTGTCCTACAATGAGCAGTTCTTC. Residues: CASSAKRGGLSYNEQFF. The chain combines TRBV21-1 with TRBJ2-1; TRBD2, as called in the table, went unchecked against the DNA. TRBV21-1 constitutes a pseudogene. The CDR3 totals 17 residues.

This chain connects TRBV28 to TRBJ2-1; 9 bases line up with TRBD1. The V gene end was trimmed by 5 bases and the J gene end by 8 bases; junction bases not matched to a gene: 4. CDR3 length equals 13 residues. Germline loops: CDR1 MDHEN, CDR2 SYDVKM. The CDR3 loop is CASSDRGDHEQFF. CDR3 sequence (DNA): TGTGCCAGCAGTGACAGGGGGGACCATGAGCAGTTCTTC.

This chain links TRBV5-1 with TRBJ1-1; possible D gene TRBD1, 5 bases. This CDR3 contains 15 residues. V shed 7 bases and J shed 2 bases, with 18 bases lying between them. From germline, CDR1 is SGHRS and CDR2 YFSETQ. The CDR3 is CASGSMLGGNTEAFF. The CDR3 DNA sequence: TGCGCCAGCGGCTCTATGTTGGGGGGAAACACTGAAGCTTTCTTT.

CDR3 DNA: TGTGCCAGCAGCCCCCCTATACTCACCGGGGAGCTGTTTTTT. Protein: CASSPPILTGELFF. The chain is built from TRBV11-3 and TRBJ2-2; unclear D gene. The ends were cut back, 5 bases at V and 4 bases at J, with 11 bases in the middle. The CDR3 runs to 14 residues. In germline, CDR1 is SGHNT, CDR2 YENEEA.

The V and J genes are TRBV2 and TRBJ1-1; TRBD1 is a possible D gene (5 bases). The CDR3 is 11 amino acids. V dropped 7 bases and J dropped 9 bases, with 12 bases sitting between them. Germline loops: CDR1 SNHLY, CDR2 FYNNEI. This CDR3 is CASISGGKAFF. Written as DNA, the CDR3 is TGTGCCAGCATTTCTGGGGGGAAAGCTTTCTTT. Full variable domain (missing parts from reference TRBV2 and TRBJ1-1): EPEVTQTPSHQVTQMGQEVILRCVPISNHLYFYWYRQILGQKVEFLVSFYNNEISEKSEIFDDQFSVERPDGSNFTLKIRSTKLEDSAMYFCASISGGKAFFGQGTRLTVV.

The chain links TRBV5-1 to TRBJ2-1; 7 bases agree with TRBD2. Trimming removed 1 base from V and 5 bases from J; junction bases left unmatched: 3. The CDR3 extends over 14 amino acids. CDR1 and CDR2 from the germline V gene are SGHRS and YFSETQ. Here the CDR3 DNA reads TGCGCCAGCAGCTTGTCGCTAGCGGACAATGAGCAGTTCTTC. Translated: CASSLSLADNEQFF.

The rearrangement links TRBV9 to TRBJ2-1, with D uncertain. Germline CDR1 and CDR2: SGDLS and YYNGEE. This CDR3 is 12 amino acids long. V was pared by 3 bases and J by 5 bases, with 6 bases between. CDR3 region: CASSARHNEQFF. The DNA of the CDR3 is TGTGCCAGCAGCGCTAGGCACAATGAGCAGTTCTTC.

This clone is a singleton in its sample. At one end, the junction sequence differs from germline, possibly due to a read error. This chain links TRBV9 with TRBJ2-6; D is uncertain. The CDR3 length is 15 residues. Germline-derived CDR1 and CDR2 are SGDLS and YYNGEE. The CDR3 spells CASGVKYSRANVLTF. CDR3 DNA sequence: TGTGCCAGCGGCGTGAAGTACAGTCGGGCCAACGTCCTGACTTTC.

V gene TRBV2 combines with J gene TRBJ1-2; 8 bases align to TRBD1. Germline V lookup: CDR1 SNHLY, CDR2 FYNNEI. The CDR3 spans 14 residues. The junction had 12 bases not matched to a gene; V was cut back by 7 bases and J by 8 bases. CDR3 sequence (DNA): TGTGCCAGCAATGAGTTGACAGGGGAAGAAGGCTACACCTTC. It codes for CASNELTGEEGYTF.

This chain connects TRBV19 to TRBJ1-3; 7 bases match TRBD1. Germline loops: CDR1 LNHDA, CDR2 SQIVND (reference sequence). The CDR3 extends over 16 amino acids. V trimming: 7 bases; J trimming: 0 bases; junction bases outside the gene matches: 9. CDR3: CASMRQGSSSGNTIYF. The CDR3 nucleotides read TGTGCCAGTATGCGACAGGGTTCAAGCTCTGGAAACACCATATATTTT.

The sample holds one count of this clone. This sequence joins TRBV10-3 and TRBJ1-5; 7 bases align to TRBD1. The germline CDR1 and CDR2 sequences are ENHRY and SYGVKD. The CDR3 consists of 13 residues. The V segment lost 6 bases and the J segment 5 bases; nucleotides outside the gene matches: 4. The CDR3 here is CAIRGQIDQPQHF. The CDR3 DNA is TGTGCCATCAGGGGACAGATAGATCAGCCCCAGCATTTT.